The 8 T cell receptor beta chains below all came from one sample that was sequenced in a study of T-cell reconstitution after alpha-beta-depleted transplantation in children. The authors prepared the TCRbeta library with unique molecular identifiers. TCRdb re-derived calls from the PCR reads in MiXCR, one entry per CDR3 protein. This sample yields around 600,000 distinct CDR3 sequences, of which about 11% are seen a single time; approximately 4.1% belongs to the top ten. Sequencing was performed on PBMCs from the stem cell graft donor, taken from the stem cell graft. The receptors here all came from a human donor who donated a stem cell graft to a child with acute myeloid leukemia.

V usage is TRBV6-1 and J usage is TRBJ2-5, with D perhaps TRBD2 (6 bases). The CDR3 runs 14 residues. The V end lost 6 bases, the J end lost 5 bases, and 16 bases lay between the germline ends. Germline V gene lookup returns CDR1 MNHNS and CDR2 SASEGT. This CDR3 is CASRSRLVVETQYF. The CDR3 coding sequence is TGTGCCAGCAGATCCCGACTAGTCGTGGAGACCCAGTACTTC.

This chain links TRBV9 with TRBJ2-1, with 9 bases identical to TRBD1. This CDR3 is 16 amino acids long. Germline CDR1 is SGDLS and CDR2 is YYNGEE. Trimming cost V 0 bases and J 4 bases; bases outside gene matches: 5. CDR3 sequence (DNA): TGTGCCAGCAGCGTAGACCCGACAGGGGGATACAATGAGCAGTTCTTC. The encoded protein is CASSVDPTGGYNEQFF.

This clonotype was detected ten times or more. The J gene is TRBJ2-3, the V gene TRBV6-5; 7 bases line up with TRBD2. CDR1 and CDR2 (germline): MNHEY, SVGAGI. The CDR3 is made up of 15 amino acids. With V trimmed by 2 bases and J by 7 bases, 9 bases remained unmatched. The CDR3 nucleotides are TGTGCCAGCAGTTACGGGGCGGGAGAAGCATATACGCAGTATTTT. It encodes CASSYGAGEAYTQYF.

This clonotype was observed at least ten times. The chain couples TRBV28 to TRBJ1-2, with D tentatively TRBD1 (6 bases). V lost 11 bases to trimming and J lost 2 bases, with 15 bases between them. The CDR3 loop spans 13 amino acids. Per germline, CDR1 MDHEN and CDR2 SYDVKM. The CDR3 bases are TGTGCCGGGTCGAGTAGGGGGAACTATGGCTACACCTTC. Translation: CAGSSRGNYGYTF.

The genes are TRBV4-3 and TRBJ2-6, with a weak D call TRBD2 (5 bases). V was pared by 0 bases and J by 4 bases, with 7 bases between. CDR1 is LGHNA and CDR2 is YSLEER in the germline V gene. CDR3 length: 15 amino acids. The CDR3 region is CASSQDRRGANVLTF. Written as DNA, the CDR3 is TGCGCCAGCAGCCAAGATCGGAGGGGGGCCAACGTCCTGACTTTC.

For the CDR3, the DNA is TGTGCCAGCAGTGAACGGGGCCTTGAGCAGTACTTC. Protein: CASSERGLEQYF. The rearrangement links TRBV2 to TRBJ2-7; perhaps D is TRBD1 or TRBD2 (5 bases each). This CDR3 comprises 12 residues. Trimming left V 2 bases short and J 7 bases short, with 9 bases between. Looked up from germline, CDR1 is SNHLY and CDR2 is FYNNEI.

The chain employs TRBV3-1 and TRBJ2-1; 9 bases align to TRBD2. Germline V gene data show CDR1 as LGHDT and CDR2 as YNNKEL (reference sequence). V shed 8 bases and J 8 bases; nucleotides not matched to a gene: 10. The CDR3 is 14 residues long. CDR3 DNA sequence: TGTGCCAGCGGGCCCAGCGGGAGGAGGCATGAGCAGTTCTTC. Amino acids: CASGPSGRRHEQFF.

The V and J genes are TRBV29-1 and TRBJ2-7; TRBD2 aligns across 12 bases. CDR3 length equals 15 residues. The V gene end was trimmed by 6 bases and the J gene end by 6 bases; junction bases not matched to a gene: 12. Looked up from germline, CDR1 is SQVTM and CDR2 is ANQGSEA. The CDR3 reads CSVWGAASGRAEQYF. The CDR3 coding sequence is TGCAGCGTGTGGGGCGCGGCTAGCGGGAGGGCCGAGCAGTACTTC.